This passage covers 3 T cell receptor beta chains from one sample sequenced in a study of cytomegalovirus exposure and HLA in healthy donors. Researchers ran the PCR with 60 Vbeta and 13 Jbeta primers. Method: immunoSEQ multiplex PCR; TCRdb's copy keeps in-frame clones and lacks some. Of just over 150,000 clones listed, around 78% are singletons. The sequencing input was PBMCs. The receptor source for this set is a woman in her thirties or forties in good health and CMV-seronegative.

V gene TRBV5-1 combines with J gene TRBJ1-5; D ambiguous. The CDR3 totals 13 residues. The germline CDR1 and CDR2 sequences are SGHRS and YFSETQ. V lost 1 base and J lost 5, with 7 bases in between. The CDR3 coding sequence is TGCGCCAGCAGCTTGAGCCCCGATCAGCCCCAGCATTTT. Translation gives CASSLSPDQPQHF.

This chain uses TRBV6-4 with TRBJ1-5; D possibly corresponds to TRBD1 (6 bases). The germline V and J ends were trimmed by 6 bases and 4 bases, with 19 bases remaining between them. The CDR3 sequence is 16 residues long. Germline loops: CDR1 MRHNA, CDR2 SNTAGT. DNA of the CDR3: TGTGCCAGCAGGGAGGTGGGGCAGGGGCGAAATCAGCCCCAGCATTTT. It codes for CASREVGQGRNQPQHF.

The chain has TRBV4-1 and TRBJ1-2, with D perhaps TRBD1 (6 bases). The CDR3 has 15 residues. The V and J ends lost 4 bases and 8 bases respectively, with 20 bases between them. Germline V CDR1 and CDR2: MGHRA, YSYEKL. CDR3 nucleotide sequence: TGCGCCAGCAGCCCTTCGCCTCGACAGGTTGACGGCTACACCTTC. This sequence encodes CASSPSPRQVDGYTF.